Following are 14 T cell receptor beta chains from one sample sequenced in a study of cytomegalovirus exposure and HLA in healthy donors. PCR was performed using 60 Vbeta and 13 Jbeta primers. The assay was immunoSEQ multiplex PCR, and TCRdb's table has in-frame clones only and misses some. The sample records over 140,000 clones, around 80% being singletons. Sample: PBMCs. Source of these receptors: a man younger than 40 in good health and CMV-seropositive.

The gene calls are TRBV2 and TRBJ2-7; D may be TRBD1 (5 bases). The V gene lost 5 bases and the J gene lost 3 bases, with 11 bases spanning the gap. CDR1 and CDR2 from the germline V gene are SNHLY and FYNNEI. The CDR3 runs to 13 residues. The CDR3 here is CASSRQQIYEQYF. The CDR3 DNA reads TGTGCCAGCAGTAGACAGCAAATCTACGAGCAGTACTTC.

The V gene is TRBV27, the J gene TRBJ2-3, with a possible D match to TRBD2 (6 bases). The germline CDR1 and CDR2 sequences are MNHEY and SMNVEV (reference sequence). The V end was cut by 5 bases, the J end by 3 bases, with 21 bases between. The CDR3 has 17 amino acids. CDR3 coding DNA: TGTGCCAGCAGTCCTTGGGACTCCTCAAGGGGAACAGATACGCAGTATTTT. Translation: CASSPWDSSRGTDTQYF.

The chain recombines TRBV30 with TRBJ2-5; D may be TRBD1 (5 bases). Germline CDR1 is GTSNPN and CDR2 is SVGIG (reference sequence). The germline V and J ends were trimmed by 4 bases and 1 base, with 13 bases remaining between them. The CDR3 has 14 amino acids. CDR3 coding DNA: TGTGCCTGGAATTGGGGCAGCACCCAAGAGACCCAGTACTTC. As protein: CAWNWGSTQETQYF.

The chain employs TRBV19 and TRBJ2-2; 9 bases fit TRBD1. This CDR3 comprises 15 residues. Germline V gene lookup returns CDR1 LNHDA and CDR2 SQIVND (reference sequence). V was clipped by 5 bases and J by 7 bases; unmatched bases: 8. CDR3 sequence reads: CASSPGTGSGGELFF. The CDR3 DNA follows: TGTGCCAGTAGTCCGGGGACAGGGTCCGGCGGGGAGCTGTTTTTT.

This clone has only a few counts. V usage is TRBV10-1 and J usage is TRBJ2-2; perhaps TRBD1 as D (5 bases). This CDR3 spans 14 amino acids. Germline-derived CDR1 and CDR2 are WNHNN and SYGVQD (reference sequence). V was cut by 4 bases and J by 3 bases, with 9 bases left in between. The CDR3: CASSGAGYTGELFF. In DNA form, the CDR3 reads TGCGCCAGCAGTGGGGCAGGGTACACCGGGGAGCTGTTTTTT.

This chain connects TRBV29-1 to TRBJ2-6; 7 nucleotides agree with TRBD1. J gave up 0 bases and V 7 bases, and 9 bases lay outside the gene matches. This CDR3 has 16 residues. Germline values: CDR1 SQVTM, CDR2 ANQGSEA. CDR3 nucleotide sequence: TGCAGCGCAACCGGGACAGACATCTCTGGGGCCAACGTCCTGACTTTC. This translates into CSATGTDISGANVLTF.

The table lists this clone with a few counts. The chain carries TRBV9 and TRBJ1-5; 8 nucleotides match TRBD1. The junction had 3 bases not matched to a gene; V was cut back by 7 bases and J by 3 bases. The V gene's germline CDR1 is SGDLS and CDR2 YYNGEE. The CDR3 totals 13 residues. CDR3 in amino acids: CASGQGNNQPQHF. In DNA form, the CDR3 reads TGTGCCAGCGGACAGGGAAACAATCAGCCCCAGCATTTT.

The rearrangement links TRBV2 to TRBJ1-2; tentative D call: TRBD1 (5 bases). V lost 8 bases, J lost 4 bases, and 14 bases lay in between. Germline V CDR1 and CDR2: SNHLY, FYNNEI. The CDR3 is 13 residues long. CDR3 region: CASRGGVGYGYTF. For the CDR3, the DNA is TGTGCCAGCCGCGGGGGGGTTGGCTATGGCTACACCTTC.

Only one count was recorded for this clone. The chain joins TRBV7-9 to TRBJ1-4; D is unclear. Deletions cut 1 base from V and 8 bases from J, with 8 bases between. CDR3 length: 13 residues. The germline V gene encodes CDR1 SEHNR and CDR2 FQNEAQ (reference sequence). CDR3 in amino acids: CASSLGLREKLFF. The CDR3 nucleotides read TGTGCCAGCAGCTTAGGCCTCAGGGAAAAACTGTTTTTT. Based on the CDR3 plus reference TRBV7-9 and TRBJ1-4, the full variable domain is DTGVSQNPRHKITKRGQNVTFRCDPISEHNRLYWYRQTLGQGPEFLTYFQNEAQLEKSRLLSDRFSAERPKGSFSTLEIQRTEQGDSAMYLCASSLGLREKLFFGSGTQLSVL.

The chain employs TRBV28 and TRBJ1-1, with TRBD1 matching 9 bases. The CDR3 extends over 16 amino acids. Germline trimming cut 4 bases from V and 6 bases from J; bases unmatched to any gene: 12. The germline V gene encodes CDR1 MDHEN and CDR2 SYDVKM. The CDR3 DNA is TGTGCCAGCAGTTCATCCGGGACAGGGAGATTGTCTGAAGCTTTCTTT. Amino acids: CASSSSGTGRLSEAFF. The full variable domain, rest sourced from reference TRBV28 and TRBJ1-1, is DVKVTQSSRYLVKRTGEKVFLECVQDMDHENMFWYRQDPGLGLRLIYFSYDVKMKEKGDIPEGYSVSREKKERFSLILESASTNQTSMYLCASSSSGTGRLSEAFFGQGTRLTVV.

The V and J genes are TRBV7-9 and TRBJ2-1, with 7 positions matching TRBD2. V was clipped by 8 bases and J by 1 base; unmatched bases: 5. Per germline, CDR1 SEHNR and CDR2 FQNEAQ (reference sequence). This CDR3 has 14 residues. CDR3: CASDSGMSYNEQFF. The CDR3 DNA reads TGTGCCAGCGACAGCGGGATGTCCTACAATGAGCAGTTCTTC.

This chain connects TRBV10-3 to TRBJ2-1, with TRBD2 identical over 11 bases. V trimming: 6 bases; J trimming: 5 bases; junction bases outside the gene matches: 6. The germline V gene encodes CDR1 ENHRY and CDR2 SYGVKD. The CDR3 covers 15 residues. Here the CDR3 reads CAISPGTSGHNEQFF. The CDR3 bases are TGTGCCATCAGCCCCGGGACTAGCGGACACAATGAGCAGTTCTTC.

This clone was counted a few times. This rearrangement joins TRBV5-6 to TRBJ2-7; 10 bases map to TRBD2. This CDR3 has 15 residues. From germline, CDR1 is SGHDT and CDR2 YYEEEE. V shed 3 bases and J 2 bases; nucleotides not matched to a gene: 5. The CDR3 region is CASSSSGGTTYEQYF. The CDR3 DNA reads as TGTGCCAGCAGCTCTAGCGGGGGTACGACCTACGAGCAGTACTTC. Complete variable domain (other parts from reference TRBV5-6 and TRBJ2-7): DAGVTQSPTHLIKTRGQQVTLRCSPKSGHDTVSWYQQALGQGPQFIFQYYEEEERQRGNFPDRFSGHQFPNYSSELNVNALLLGDSALYLCASSSSGGTTYEQYFGPGTRLTVT.

V is TRBV28 and J is TRBJ2-5, with TRBD2 identical over 15 bases. V was clipped by 6 bases and J by 1 base; unmatched bases: 3. CDR3 length: 16 amino acids. Germline CDR1 is MDHEN and CDR2 is SYDVKM. Here the CDR3 DNA reads TGTGCCAGCAGCCCGGGACTAGCGGGGGGCCAAGAGACCCAGTACTTC. Its translation is CASSPGLAGGQETQYF. Full variable domain (remainder filled in from reference TRBV28 and TRBJ2-5): DVKVTQSSRYLVKRTGEKVFLECVQDMDHENMFWYRQDPGLGLRLIYFSYDVKMKEKGDIPEGYSVSREKKERFSLILESASTNQTSMYLCASSPGLAGGQETQYFGPGTRLLVL.